Presented here are 21 T cell receptor beta chains from one specimen sequenced in a study of blood T cells in healthy people across ages. A second roughly 6 to 11 cycle PCR used barcoded and J-beta primers. TCRdb itself ran the 5' RACE reads through MiXCR, one entry per CDR3 protein. The sample contains approximately 800,000 distinct CDR3 sequences, roughly 25% of which appear only once. These data also featured in a second study, about T cells of mothers and their children.

The sample comprised blood. These receptors all come from a boy between 5 and 17 years old in good health.

The chain employs TRBV6-5 and TRBJ2-3; D unresolved. CDR1 is MNHEY and CDR2 is SVGAGI in the germline V gene. The germline V and J ends were trimmed by 5 bases and 8 bases, with 14 bases remaining between them. CDR3 length: 13 residues. CDR3 DNA: TGTGCCAGCAGTCCTCAGAACCACTTTACGCAGTATTTT. Translating it yields CASSPQNHFTQYF.

The J gene is TRBJ2-1, the V gene TRBV27, with TRBD2 matching 10 bases. This CDR3 is built from 16 residues. Per the germline V gene, CDR1 is MNHEY and CDR2 is SMNVEV (reference sequence). The V gene end was trimmed by 5 bases and the J gene end by 12 bases; junction bases not matched to a gene: 16. The CDR3 protein is CASSPEPSSGRRPQFF. The CDR3 region has the DNA TGTGCCAGCAGTCCAGAACCCTCTAGCGGGAGACGTCCGCAGTTCTTC.

This clonotype was detected a few times. The V gene is TRBV6-5, the J gene TRBJ1-5; no definite D call. With 10 bases removed from V and 2 bases from J, the gap between germline ends came to 15 bases. The length of the CDR3 is 14 residues. In germline, CDR1 is MNHEY, CDR2 SVGAGI. The CDR3 spells CATSPGVGNQPQHF. In DNA, the CDR3 is TGTGCCACCAGCCCTGGGGTCGGCAATCAGCCCCAGCATTTT.

This clonotype was recorded at least ten times. The CDR3 loop is CASSLIFNDEQFF. The CDR3 bases are TGTGCCAGCAGCTTAATTTTTAACGATGAGCAGTTCTTC. V and J are TRBV7-3 and TRBJ2-1, with D unclear. Between the trimmed V and J ends, which lost 1 base and 8 bases, there was a span of 9 bases. This CDR3 has 13 amino acids. Germline V gives CDR1 SGHTA, CDR2 FQGTGA.

This clonotype was picked up a small number of times. The chain is built from TRBV19 and TRBJ1-1; the D is unclear. Trimming pared 6 bases from V and 1 base from J, leaving 12 bases between. From germline, CDR1 is LNHDA and CDR2 SQIVND (reference sequence). This CDR3 is 14 amino acids long. This CDR3 is CASRSGGWNTEAFF. The CDR3 nucleotides read TGTGCCAGTAGGTCTGGTGGATGGAACACTGAAGCTTTCTTT. The complete variable domain, with remaining parts taken from reference TRBV19 and TRBJ1-1, reads DGGITQSPKYLFRKEGQNVTLSCEQNLNHDAMYWYRQDPGQGLRLIYYSQIVNDFQKGDIAEGYSVSREKKESFPLTVTSAQKNPTAFYLCASRSGGWNTEAFFGQGTRLTVV.

This clonotype was observed a handful of times. The chain combines TRBV29-1 with TRBJ2-1; 7 nucleotides align to TRBD1. CDR1 and CDR2 from the germline V gene are SQVTM and ANQGSEA. The V gene end was trimmed by 5 bases and the J gene end by 0 bases; junction bases not matched to a gene: 10. The CDR3 extends over 16 amino acids. The CDR3, as DNA: TGCAGCGTTTTCCCCTCAGGGGGTAGCTCCTACAATGAGCAGTTCTTC. It specifies CSVFPSGGSSYNEQFF.

This clonotype was picked up a small number of times. The V call is TRBV24-1, the J call TRBJ1-5; possibly TRBD1 for D (6 bases). The V end lost 7 bases, the J end lost 4 bases, and 7 bases lay between the germline ends. The CDR3 extends over 12 amino acids. Germline V gene sequence: CDR1 KGHDR, CDR2 SFDVKD. The CDR3 DNA is TGTGCCACCAGCACAGGGAATCAGCCCCAGCATTTT. Its translation: CATSTGNQPQHF.

This clonotype was detected a few times. This chain connects TRBV7-2 to TRBJ2-5; D gene uncertain. Germline CDR1 reads SGHTA; CDR2 reads FQGNSA. The CDR3 covers 14 residues. Trimming left V 5 bases short and J 2 bases short, with 12 bases between. CDR3 protein: CASSPPRFQETQYF. In DNA form, the CDR3 reads TGTGCCAGCAGCCCCCCGCGGTTTCAAGAGACCCAGTACTTC.

The rearrangement uses TRBV25-1 and TRBJ2-3, with D possibly matching TRBD2 (5 bases). Trimming removed 3 bases from V and 4 bases from J, with 8 bases in between. The CDR3 extends over 13 amino acids. From germline, CDR1 is MGHDK and CDR2 SYGVNS. CDR3 region: CASSEVGADTQYF. CDR3 nucleotides: TGTGCCAGCAGTGAGGTCGGGGCAGATACGCAGTATTTT.

The chain employs TRBV9 and TRBJ1-1; no definite D call. Germline V gives CDR1 SGDLS, CDR2 YYNGEE. Between the trimmed V and J ends, which lost 1 base and 4 bases, there was a span of 8 bases. The CDR3 length is 13 residues. The CDR3 spells CASSVKTGTEAFF. CDR3 DNA sequence: TGTGCCAGCAGCGTAAAGACCGGCACTGAAGCTTTCTTT.

About this clonotype: It is likely a read error, because the conserved phenylalanine at the end of the CDR3 is missing. The gene calls are TRBV20-1 and TRBJ2-1; 15 nucleotides match TRBD2. CDR3 length equals 20 residues. The V gene end was trimmed by 5 bases and the J gene end by 2 bases; junction bases not matched to a gene: 16. Germline V CDR1 and CDR2: DFQATT, SNEGSKA (reference sequence). This CDR3 reads CSAPLTGLAGGFSPYNEQFL. The CDR3 DNA is TGCAGTGCTCCTCTCACCGGACTAGCGGGAGGGTTTAGCCCCTACAATGAGCAGTTCCTC.

This clonotype was picked up a small number of times. The chain carries TRBV7-3 and TRBJ2-5; no clear D. Germline V gene lookup returns CDR1 SGHTA and CDR2 FQGTGA. The CDR3 covers 17 residues. Trimming removed 5 bases from V and 5 bases from J, with 24 bases in between. CDR3 sequence: CASSLYERSRPGETQYF. The CDR3 DNA sequence: TGTGCCAGCAGCCTATACGAGCGATCGCGACCTGGCGAGACCCAGTACTTC.

The gene calls are TRBV20-1 and TRBJ2-5; the D gene is possibly TRBD2 (5 bases). From germline, CDR1 is DFQATT and CDR2 SNEGSKA (reference sequence). V lost 2 bases to trimming and J lost 1 base, with 14 bases between them. The CDR3 has 15 residues. CDR3 amino acids: CSARLRAASQETQYF. As DNA, the CDR3 is TGCAGTGCTAGATTGAGGGCGGCCTCCCAAGAGACCCAGTACTTC.

This clonotype was counted between two and nine times. The chain couples TRBV15 to TRBJ2-7; 10 positions agree with TRBD2. Trimming removed 9 bases from V and 7 bases from J; junction bases left unmatched: 3. The CDR3 totals 11 residues. The germline gives CDR1 LNHNV, CDR2 YYDKDF (reference sequence). Written as DNA, the CDR3 is TGTGCCACAGCTAGCGGGAGAGAGCAGTACTTC. It is translated as CATASGREQYF.

The chain carries TRBV28 and TRBJ2-3, with 7 bases aligning to TRBD2. The trim removed 6 bases at V and 4 bases at J, leaving 7 bases unmatched. CDR1 MDHEN and CDR2 SYDVKM come from the germline V gene. CDR3 length: 14 residues. CDR3 nucleotides: TGTGCCAGCAGCGGAGCGGGAATCGCAGATACGCAGTATTTT. Its translation is CASSGAGIADTQYF.

The CDR3 here is CSAGWDRGTYEQYF. The CDR3 DNA reads TGCAGCGCCGGATGGGACAGGGGGACCTACGAGCAGTACTTC. V is TRBV29-1 and J is TRBJ2-5, with 11 bases that match TRBD1. The assigned J gene may be wrong: the sequence end matches TRBJ2-7 better. The CDR3 spans 14 residues. Germline V gene sequence: CDR1 SQVTM, CDR2 ANQGSEA.

This clonotype has only a few counts. The chain combines TRBV24-1 with TRBJ2-1, with TRBD1 matching over 8 bases. Trimming removed 8 bases from V and 15 bases from J; junction bases left unmatched: 14. Germline V gene data show CDR1 as KGHDR and CDR2 as SFDVKD. The CDR3 runs to 13 residues. The CDR3 DNA reads as TGTGCCACCACCCTGACAGGGGAGTTTCGGTGGTTCTTC. It encodes CATTLTGEFRWFF.

This clonotype was detected a few times. The V gene is TRBV7-9, the J gene TRBJ2-1; 13 nucleotides agree with TRBD2. Germline CDR1 is SEHNR and CDR2 is FQNEAQ (reference sequence). The CDR3 sequence is 16 residues long. V trimming: 5 bases; J trimming: 5 bases; junction bases outside the gene matches: 6. CDR3 coding DNA: TGTGCCAGCAGCACTAGCGGGAGGGCCCCAGACAATGAGCAGTTCTTC. It encodes CASSTSGRAPDNEQFF.

The chain joins TRBV12-3 or TRBV12-4 to TRBJ1-5; perhaps TRBD1 as D (5 bases). This CDR3 has 14 amino acids. Between the trimmed V and J ends, which lost 6 bases and 4 bases, there was a span of 13 bases. The CDR3 coding sequence is TGTGCCAGCAGCAAGGGGTTTCGGAATCAGCCCCAGCATTTT. Translated, it gives CASSKGFRNQPQHF.

The chain joins TRBV2 to TRBJ1-1; TRBD1 is a possible D gene (5 bases). The CDR3 loop spans 13 amino acids. CDR1 and CDR2 (germline): SNHLY, FYNNEI. V was trimmed by 8 bases and J by 4 bases, leaving 14 bases between them. This CDR3 reads CASVRVLSTEAFF. Here the CDR3 DNA reads TGTGCCAGCGTCAGGGTTTTAAGCACTGAAGCTTTCTTT.

This clonotype was seen more than once but under ten times. The chain combines TRBV6-5 with TRBJ1-5, with 8 bases lining up with TRBD1. This CDR3 is built from 15 residues. V shed 5 bases and J 4 bases; nucleotides not matched to a gene: 7. Germline V gives CDR1 MNHEY, CDR2 SVGAGI. This chain's CDR3 is CASSPNTGGNQPQHF. For the CDR3, the DNA is TGTGCCAGCAGTCCGAATACAGGGGGTAATCAGCCCCAGCATTTT.